A selection of T cell receptor beta chains follows, all from one sample in a study of technical replicates of blood from a handful of donors. The repertoire was sequenced with immunoSEQ multiplex PCR; TCRdb's copy has only in-frame clones and lacks some. This sample has under 85,000 clones, with 90% to 95% found just once. Material: T cells isolated from PBMCs. The receptors were gathered from a human donor in good health. CDR3s include the opening cysteine and the closing phenylalanine or tryptophan. The D gene is left open where the match is weak.

v_gene	j_gene	d_gene	CDR3aa
TRBV18	TRBJ1-3	TRBD1	CASSPSATGHSGNTIYF
TRBV2	TRBJ2-1	TRBD2	CASSERASGIHEQFF
TRBV5-1	TRBJ2-2	-	CASSLWQVGGELFF
TRBV7-9	TRBJ2-3	TRBD1	CASSLTRGQSTDTQYF
TRBV19	TRBJ2-1	TRBD2	CASTPEGPSGGTGPHEQFF
TRBV14	TRBJ2-7	TRBD1	CASSQGVGGTGGYEQYF
TRBV6-1	TRBJ2-3	TRBD2	CASSELAGGGDTQYF
TRBV27	TRBJ1-6	-	CASSINRASPLHF
TRBV6-1	TRBJ2-7	-	CASTDQQLSPSYEQYF
TRBV2	TRBJ1-1	-	CASRPLGLTEAFF
TRBV6-5	TRBJ1-2	-	CASSFTGVSGYTF
TRBV2	TRBJ2-5	TRBD2	CASSESRTSGRAGLGETQYF
TRBV18	TRBJ1-1	TRBD1	CASSPQGAETTEAFF